This T cell receptor (beta chain) was identified in a study of type 1 regulatory T cells. For the study at large: T-allo10 is a Tr1-enriched, alloantigen-specific CD4 T cell product made in vitro.

Germline CDR1 reads SGHRS; CDR2 reads YFSETQ. The V end lost 2 bases, the J end lost 1 base, and 12 bases lay between the germline ends. The CDR3 loop spans 15 amino acids. In TCRdb, the reads were re-called with MiXCR into one record per CDR3 protein. The data hold approximately 90,000 distinct CDR3 sequences, with around a third observed a single time. This clonotype was recorded a few times. The sample consisted of CD4+ T cells, either the whole sample or a sorted fraction (not recorded which). The TCR comes from a human donor in good health. The chain uses TRBV5-1 and TRBJ1-1; D not certain. CDR3 amino acids: CASSLSVQENTEAFF. CDR3 nucleotides: TGCGCCAGCAGCTTATCGGTCCAGGAGAACACTGAAGCTTTCTTT. Supplemented by reference TRBV5-1 and TRBJ1-1, the full variable domain reads KAGVTQTPRYLIKTRGQQVTLSCSPISGHRSVSWYQQTPGQGLQFLFEYFSETQRNKGNFPGRFSGRQFSNSRSEMNVSTLELGDSALYLCASSLSVQENTEAFFGQGTRLTVV.